What follows are 8 T cell receptor beta chains derived from one specimen sequenced in a study of T-cell memory formation after mild COVID-19. Each CDR3 protein gets one entry after TCRdb re-called the 5' RACE reads with MiXCR. The repertoire holds 540,000 or so distinct CDR3 sequences, with about a fifth as singletons. The sequencing sample was made of PBMCs or a T cell subset sorted from them (not recorded which). The receptors were sampled from an adult woman who had mild COVID-19 (a few samples of this study predate the infection). Cell type and time point are not known.

This chain uses TRBV27 with TRBJ2-1; either TRBD1 or TRBD2 may fit D (5 bases each). The CDR3 totals 14 residues. The ends were cut back, 5 bases at V and 8 bases at J, with 16 bases in the middle. The V gene's germline CDR1 is MNHEY and CDR2 SMNVEV (reference sequence). CDR3 nucleotides: TGTGCCAGCAGTCCCCCAACGACAGCGGATGAGCAGTTCTTC. Protein sequence: CASSPPTTADEQFF.

This clonotype was observed a handful of times. This chain links TRBV7-2 with TRBJ2-1; 7 nucleotides match TRBD2. The germline gives CDR1 SGHTA, CDR2 FQGNSA. Trimming at V came to 0 bases and at J to 3 bases, leaving 8 bases not matched to a gene. The CDR3 sequence is 17 residues long. The DNA of the CDR3 is TGTGCCAGCAGCTTAGCTCGCGGCGGGAGCAACTACAATGAGCAGTTCTTC. It yields the protein CASSLARGGSNYNEQFF.

The chain recombines TRBV4-1 with TRBJ2-2; TRBD2 aligns across 8 bases. Germline V gene lookup returns CDR1 MGHRA and CDR2 YSYEKL. Germline trimming cut 0 bases from V and 4 bases from J; bases unmatched to any gene: 1. The CDR3 runs to 15 residues. CDR3 in amino acids: CASSQETSATGELFF. The DNA of the CDR3 is TGCGCCAGCAGCCAAGAGACTAGCGCCACCGGGGAGCTGTTTTTT.

In DNA form, the CDR3 reads TGTGCCAGCAGCATCGGGACTAGCGGCGATACGCAGTATTTT. Its translation is CASSIGTSGDTQYF. The chain joins TRBV7-6 to TRBJ2-3; 11 nucleotides line up with TRBD2. The germline CDR1 and CDR2 sequences are SGHVS and FNYEAQ. The CDR3 is 14 amino acids. Losses at the gene ends were 5 bases for V and 6 bases for J; bases not matched to a gene: 4.

The chain is built from TRBV6-5 and TRBJ1-2; D remains unclear. The CDR3 has 14 residues. From germline, CDR1 is MNHEY and CDR2 SVGAGI. The V end lost 0 bases, the J end lost 4 bases, and 9 bases lay between the germline ends. The CDR3, as DNA: TGTGCCAGCAGTTACTCCCCGTCGGCCTATGGCTACACCTTC. This encodes CASSYSPSAYGYTF.

The chain employs TRBV12-3 or TRBV12-4 and TRBJ2-7; 10 bases line up with TRBD1. This CDR3 has 15 amino acids. V trimming: 3 bases; J trimming: 5 bases; junction bases outside the gene matches: 7. CDR3 in DNA: TGTGCCAGCAGTTTGAGGACAGGGGGAAGGGACGAGCAGTACTTC. It codes for CASSLRTGGRDEQYF.

This rearrangement joins TRBV9 to TRBJ2-7; 8 nucleotides agree with TRBD2. The CDR3 loop spans 15 amino acids. V lost 0 bases, J lost 3 bases, and 5 bases stayed unmatched. Germline V gene lookup returns CDR1 SGDLS and CDR2 YYNGEE. CDR3 nucleotides: TGTGCCAGCAGCGTAGGATTAGCGGGGAACTACGAGCAGTACTTC. It is translated as CASSVGLAGNYEQYF.

The chain's CDR3 is CASSLAGGLPLHF. CDR3 DNA sequence: TGTGCCAGCAGTTTAGCAGGGGGTTTACCCCTCCACTTT. The chain has TRBV12-3 or TRBV12-4 and TRBJ1-6; possible D gene TRBD1, 6 bases. Trimming left V 0 bases short and J 12 bases short, with 9 bases between. The CDR3 covers 13 residues.